This T cell receptor beta chain was documented in a study of shared clonotypes between healthy human individuals. The study, taken as a whole, reports: With a handful of donors compared, about 5.2% of naive CD4 clonotypes were shared.

Every contributor of samples was a Caucasian grown-up residing in Nashville, Tennessee. Germline CDR1 MDHEN, CDR2 SYDVKM. The germline V and J ends were trimmed by 7 bases and 1 base, with 13 bases remaining between them. The CDR3 has 14 amino acids. With regard to this clone: Its antigen remains unidentified.

Deep level was the assay's run setting. Some clones are missing from TCRdb's copy, which holds only in-frame ones; the method was immunoSEQ multiplex PCR. The sample comprises about 1.5 million clones, 95% to 99% of which are singletons, and roughly 0.4% rests with the top ten. V gene TRBV28 combines with J gene TRBJ1-1; D unresolved. The sequence was obtained from a young man in good health. Sequencing was done on a sample of naive CD4+ T cells sorted from blood. As to subset: CD45RA+ positively selected. This chain's CDR3 is CASNSAGWNTEAFF. For the CDR3, the DNA is TGTGCCAGCAACTCGGCAGGATGGAACACTGAAGCTTTCTTT. The entire variable domain, with the rest obtained from reference TRBV28 and TRBJ1-1, is as follows: DVKVTQSSRYLVKRTGEKVFLECVQDMDHENMFWYRQDPGLGLRLIYFSYDVKMKEKGDIPEGYSVSREKKERFSLILESASTNQTSMYLCASNSAGWNTEAFFGQGTRLTVV.